One T cell receptor (beta chain) is described in this entry. Its cognate antigen is unknown. This record belongs to a study of tumor and adjacent non-tumor tissue in lung cancer. Study as a whole: There were about 12 adenocarcinoma, a couple of squamous cell carcinoma and 1 small cell lung cancer cases. The study, taken as a whole, reports: Normal lung showed higher cumulative top 100 clone frequency than tumor. Significantly higher TCR diversity was found in tumor than normal lung.

This sample's RNA came from whole unsorted tissue. This non-tumor lung sample came from over 3 cm beyond the tumor edge. A modified ARM-PCR protocol with three rounds of nested PCR amplified TCRbeta. TCRdb itself ran the multiplex PCR reads through MiXCR, one entry per CDR3 protein. This table has 98,000 or so distinct CDR3 sequences, 80% appearing once. V was clipped by 6 bases and J by 7 bases; unmatched bases: 8. The CDR3 has 13 residues. This chain uses TRBV12-3 or TRBV12-4 with TRBJ2-7; 8 positions agree with TRBD2. The specimen sequenced was distant non-tumor lung tissue. This clonotype originated in a man aged 60-69 years with small cell lung cancer. The CDR3 bases are TGTGCCAGCAGGACGGGAGGGTACCATGAGCAGTACTTC. This translates into CASRTGGYHEQYF.